This paragraph reports one TCR beta chain. The target antigen is unknown. Input was 616 ng to 6,004 ng of genomic DNA from tumor or blood. V lost 2 bases and J lost 4; bases outside the gene matches: 3. CDR3 length: 15 amino acids. From germline, CDR1 is SEHNR and CDR2 FQNEAQ (reference sequence). The sample originates from a study of T cells in tumors after PD-1 blockade. About the study: Treatment was either pembrolizumab 200 mg every 3 weeks or cemiplimab 350 mg every 2 weeks. Daily vismodegib 150 mg continued in a subset of anti-PD-1-treated patients.

Study-wide points: Some novel exhausted tumor clones appeared in pre-treatment blood, suggesting peripheral recruitment.

Assay: immunoSEQ multiplex PCR; the TCRdb copy retains only in-frame clones and omits some. The table lists about 20,000 clones, roughly 80% of them singletons. This sequence joins TRBV7-9 and TRBJ2-3; 10 nucleotides match TRBD1. Sample: PBMCs, taken after anti-PD-1 therapy. This receptor was taken from a human donor with advanced basal cell or squamous cell carcinoma (not recorded which). CDR3 in amino acids: CASSLRTGGADTQYF. The CDR3 nucleotides are TGTGCCAGCAGCTTACGGACAGGGGGAGCAGATACGCAGTATTTT. The full variable domain, completed using reference TRBV7-9 and TRBJ2-3, is DTGVSQNPRHKITKRGQNVTFRCDPISEHNRLYWYRQTLGQGPEFLTYFQNEAQLEKSRLLSDRFSAERPKGSFSTLEIQRTEQGDSAMYLCASSLRTGGADTQYFGPGTRLTVL.